Included here is one TCR beta chain sequence, with context. Its target is not known. This sample is part of a study of cytomegalovirus exposure and HLA in healthy donors. The overall study: There were roughly 80 million unique TCRs (from HLA-typed donors) in an early data release.

Germline-derived CDR1 and CDR2 are LNHDA and SQIVND (reference sequence). The ends lost 8 bases at V and 2 bases at J; junction bases unmatched: 14. The CDR3 length is 16 residues. The study ran its PCR with 60 Vbeta and 13 Jbeta primers. The protocol was immunoSEQ multiplex PCR, while the TCRdb copy is restricted to in-frame clones and leaves out a portion. The sample lists around 150,000 clones; around 78% were seen once. Study-wide results and caveats: Previous analysis showed most TCR beta V segments were productive about 90% or about 30% of the time. One variant, a missense change in DCLRE1C, was linked in a later analysis to TCR beta V- and J-gene trimming. In a later analysis, specific HLA alleles were associated with more than 15,000 TCR beta sequences at a 0.05 false discovery rate.

This chain links TRBV19 with TRBJ1-2, with 7 bases fitting TRBD1. This clonotype was sampled from a man aged 40-50 years in good health and CMV-seronegative. Sequenced: PBMCs. CDR3 in DNA: TGTGCCAGTCGGTCCCTGGTGGACAGGAACAACTATGGCTACACCTTC. Translation gives CASRSLVDRNNYGYTF.